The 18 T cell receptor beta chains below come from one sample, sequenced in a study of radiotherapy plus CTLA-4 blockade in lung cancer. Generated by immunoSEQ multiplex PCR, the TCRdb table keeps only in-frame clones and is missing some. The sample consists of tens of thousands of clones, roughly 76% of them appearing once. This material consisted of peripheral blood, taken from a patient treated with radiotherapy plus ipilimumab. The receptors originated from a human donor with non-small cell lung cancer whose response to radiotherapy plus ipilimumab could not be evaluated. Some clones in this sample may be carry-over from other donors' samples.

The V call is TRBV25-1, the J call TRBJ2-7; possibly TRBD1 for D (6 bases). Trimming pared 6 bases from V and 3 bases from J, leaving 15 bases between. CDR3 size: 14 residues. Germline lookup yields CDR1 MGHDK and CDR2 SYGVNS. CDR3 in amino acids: CASSYTGKVYEQYF. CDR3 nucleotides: TGTGCCAGCAGCTACACAGGGAAGGTCTACGAGCAGTACTTC.

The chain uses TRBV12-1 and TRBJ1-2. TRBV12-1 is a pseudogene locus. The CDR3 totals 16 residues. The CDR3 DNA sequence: TGTGCCAGCAGCGCCGAGGGACTGTTCGAGGGCTATGGCTACACCTTC. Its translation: CASSAEGLFEGYGYTF.

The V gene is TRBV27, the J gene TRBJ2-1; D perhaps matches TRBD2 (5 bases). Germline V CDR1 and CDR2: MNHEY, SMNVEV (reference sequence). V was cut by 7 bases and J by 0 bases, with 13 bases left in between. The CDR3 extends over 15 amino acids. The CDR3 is CASIQRLSSYNEQFF. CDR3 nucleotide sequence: TGTGCCAGCATCCAGCGGTTGAGCTCCTACAATGAGCAGTTCTTC.

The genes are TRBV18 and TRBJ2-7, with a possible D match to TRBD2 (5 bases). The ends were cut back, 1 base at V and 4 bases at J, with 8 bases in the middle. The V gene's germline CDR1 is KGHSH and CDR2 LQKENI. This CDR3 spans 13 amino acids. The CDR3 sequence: CASSPRGGYEQYF. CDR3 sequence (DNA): TGTGCCAGCTCACCACGAGGCGGGTACGAGCAGTACTTC.

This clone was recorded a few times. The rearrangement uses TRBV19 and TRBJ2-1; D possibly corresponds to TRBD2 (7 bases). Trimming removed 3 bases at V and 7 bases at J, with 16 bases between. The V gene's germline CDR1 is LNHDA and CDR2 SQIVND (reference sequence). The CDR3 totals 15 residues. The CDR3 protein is CASSIFAGAGNEQFF. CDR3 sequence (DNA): TGTGCCAGTAGTATTTTTGCGGGGGCGGGAAATGAGCAGTTCTTC.

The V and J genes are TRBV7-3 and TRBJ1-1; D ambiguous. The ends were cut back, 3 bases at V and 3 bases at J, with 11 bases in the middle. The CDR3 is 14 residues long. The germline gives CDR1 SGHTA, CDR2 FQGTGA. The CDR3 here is CASSFSGWDTEAFF. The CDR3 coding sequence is TGTGCCAGCAGCTTCTCGGGTTGGGACACTGAAGCTTTCTTT.

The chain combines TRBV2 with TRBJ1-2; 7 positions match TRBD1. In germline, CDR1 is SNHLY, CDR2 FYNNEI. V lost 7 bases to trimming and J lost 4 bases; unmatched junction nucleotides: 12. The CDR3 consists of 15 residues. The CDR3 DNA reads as TGTGCCAGCAAACCGGAAACAGGGGCCGCCTATGGCTACACCTTC. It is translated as CASKPETGAAYGYTF.

In DNA, the CDR3 is TGCGCCAGCAGCCAGGGGGGGATGTGGCTCGACTCCTACAATGAGCAGTTCTTC. This gives the protein CASSQGGMWLDSYNEQFF. This sequence joins TRBV4-3 and TRBJ2-1, with 7 bases identical to TRBD2. V lost 3 bases, J lost 0 bases, and 11 bases stayed unmatched. There are 18 residues in the CDR3. Germline CDR1 reads LGHNA; CDR2 reads YSLEER.

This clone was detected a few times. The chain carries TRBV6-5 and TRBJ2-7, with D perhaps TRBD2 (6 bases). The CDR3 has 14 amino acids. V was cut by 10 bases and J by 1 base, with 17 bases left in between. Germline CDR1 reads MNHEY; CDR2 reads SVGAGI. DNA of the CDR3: TGTGCCATCAAAGTCGGGGGTACTTCCTACGAGCAGTACTTC. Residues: CAIKVGGTSYEQYF.

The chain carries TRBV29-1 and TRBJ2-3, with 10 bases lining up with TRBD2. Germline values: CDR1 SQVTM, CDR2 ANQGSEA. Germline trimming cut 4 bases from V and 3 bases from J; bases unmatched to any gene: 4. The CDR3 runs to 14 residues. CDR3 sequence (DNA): TGCAGCGTTGGGACTAGCGGTTTAACAGATACGCAGTATTTT. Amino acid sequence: CSVGTSGLTDTQYF.

The CDR3 region is CASSASGGTSYEQYF. The CDR3 nucleotides read TGTGCCAGCAGCGCTAGCGGGGGGACTTCCTACGAGCAGTACTTC. This rearrangement joins TRBV9 to TRBJ2-7; 11 bases line up with TRBD2. Germline V lookup: CDR1 SGDLS, CDR2 YYNGEE. The V and J ends lost 3 bases and 1 base, in that order; junction bases with no gene match: 3. This CDR3 is 15 amino acids long. Together with reference TRBV9 and TRBJ2-7, the CDR3 gives the full variable domain: DSGVTQTPKHLITATGQRVTLRCSPRSGDLSVYWYQQSLDQGLQFLIQYYNGEERAKGNILERFSAQQFPDLHSELNLSSLELGDSALYFCASSASGGTSYEQYFGPGTRLTVT.

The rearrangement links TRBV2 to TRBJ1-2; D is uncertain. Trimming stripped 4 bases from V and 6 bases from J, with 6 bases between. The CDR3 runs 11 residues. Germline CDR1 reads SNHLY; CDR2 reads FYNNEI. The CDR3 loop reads CASSVSHGYTF. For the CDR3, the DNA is TGTGCCAGCAGTGTATCTCATGGCTACACCTTC. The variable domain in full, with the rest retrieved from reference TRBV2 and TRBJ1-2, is EPEVTQTPSHQVTQMGQEVILRCVPISNHLYFYWYRQILGQKVEFLVSFYNNEISEKSEIFDDQFSVERPDGSNFTLKIRSTKLEDSAMYFCASSVSHGYTFGSGTRLTVV.

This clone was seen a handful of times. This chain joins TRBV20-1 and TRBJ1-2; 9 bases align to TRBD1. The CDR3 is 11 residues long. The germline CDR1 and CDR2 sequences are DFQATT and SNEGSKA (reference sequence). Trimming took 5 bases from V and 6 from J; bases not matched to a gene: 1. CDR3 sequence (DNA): TGCAGTGCTGGGACAGGGAATGGCTACACCTTC. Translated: CSAGTGNGYTF.

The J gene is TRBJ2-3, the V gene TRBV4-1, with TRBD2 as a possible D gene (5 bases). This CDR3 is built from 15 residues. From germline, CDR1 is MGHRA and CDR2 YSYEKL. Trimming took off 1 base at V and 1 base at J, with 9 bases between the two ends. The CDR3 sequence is CASSQVGSGTDTQYF. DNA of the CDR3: TGCGCCAGCAGCCAAGTAGGTAGCGGCACAGATACGCAGTATTTT.

The CDR3 loop reads CASSEGWDRTYEQYF. The CDR3 nucleotides read TGTGCCAGCAGTGAAGGGTGGGACAGAACCTACGAGCAGTACTTC. V gene TRBV6-1 combines with J gene TRBJ2-7; 7 nucleotides agree with TRBD1. Losses at the gene ends were 1 base for V and 2 bases for J; bases not matched to a gene: 5. The CDR3 has 15 amino acids. The germline V gene encodes CDR1 MNHNS and CDR2 SASEGT.

CDR3 protein: CASSLEGNGRAKLFF. DNA of the CDR3: TGCGCCAGCAGCTTGGAGGGGAACGGCCGGGCGAAACTGTTTTTT. The chain employs TRBV5-1 and TRBJ1-4; possibly TRBD1 for D (5 bases). Germline loops: CDR1 SGHRS, CDR2 YFSETQ. Trimming stripped 0 bases from V and 11 bases from J, with 17 bases between. The CDR3 consists of 15 residues.

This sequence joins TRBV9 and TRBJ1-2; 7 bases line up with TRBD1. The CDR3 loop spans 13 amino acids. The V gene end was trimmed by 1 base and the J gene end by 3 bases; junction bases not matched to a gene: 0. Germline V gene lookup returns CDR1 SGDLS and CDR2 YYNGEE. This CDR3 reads CASSVQGDYGYTF. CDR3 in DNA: TGTGCCAGCAGCGTACAGGGGGACTATGGCTACACCTTC.

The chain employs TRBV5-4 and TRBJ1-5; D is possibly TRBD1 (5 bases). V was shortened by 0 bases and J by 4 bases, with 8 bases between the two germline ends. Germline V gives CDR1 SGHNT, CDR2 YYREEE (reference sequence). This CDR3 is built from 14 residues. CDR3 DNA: TGTGCCAGCAGCTTGGGGGGCACAAATCAGCCCCAGCATTTT. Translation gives CASSLGGTNQPQHF.